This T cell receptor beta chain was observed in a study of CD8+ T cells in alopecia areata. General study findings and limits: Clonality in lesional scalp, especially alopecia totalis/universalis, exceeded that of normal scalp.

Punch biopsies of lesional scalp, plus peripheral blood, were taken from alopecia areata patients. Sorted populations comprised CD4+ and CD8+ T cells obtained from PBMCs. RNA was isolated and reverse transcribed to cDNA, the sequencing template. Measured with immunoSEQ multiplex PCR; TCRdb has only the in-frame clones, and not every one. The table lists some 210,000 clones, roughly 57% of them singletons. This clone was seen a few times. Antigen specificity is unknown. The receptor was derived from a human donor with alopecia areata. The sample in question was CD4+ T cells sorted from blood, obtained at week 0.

CDR3 bases: TGCGCCAGCAGCACCGGACAGGGGGCGGGTGAGCAGTTCTTC. Protein: CASSTGQGAGEQFF. The chain recombines TRBV5-1 with TRBJ2-1; 11 bases are shared with TRBD1. The CDR3 is made up of 14 amino acids. After removal of 4 bases from V and 9 bases from J, the junction contained 6 bases not matched to a gene. Per the germline V gene, CDR1 is SGHRS and CDR2 is YFSETQ.